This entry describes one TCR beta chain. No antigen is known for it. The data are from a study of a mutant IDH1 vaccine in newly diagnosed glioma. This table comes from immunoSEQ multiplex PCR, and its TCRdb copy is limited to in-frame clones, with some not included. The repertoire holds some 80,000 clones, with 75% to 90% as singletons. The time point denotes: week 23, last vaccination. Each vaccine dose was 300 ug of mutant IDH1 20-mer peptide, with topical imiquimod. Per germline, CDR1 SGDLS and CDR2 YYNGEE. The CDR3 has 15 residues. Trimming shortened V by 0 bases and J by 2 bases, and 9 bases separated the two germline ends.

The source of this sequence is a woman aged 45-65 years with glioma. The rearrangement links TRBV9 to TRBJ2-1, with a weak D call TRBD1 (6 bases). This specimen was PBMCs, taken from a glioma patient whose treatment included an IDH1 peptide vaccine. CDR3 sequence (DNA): TGTGCCAGCAGCGTAGCAGGGGACACCTACAATGAGCAGTTCTTC. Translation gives CASSVAGDTYNEQFF.